This paragraph reports one TCR beta chain. The V end lost 3 bases, the J end lost 3 bases, and 8 bases lay between the germline ends. The CDR3 consists of 13 residues. CDR1 is LNHDA, CDR2 SQIVND, per germline (reference sequence). Per the study methods: From reference gene primer amplification, estimates of nucleated cell counts were derived. Sequenced by immunoSEQ multiplex PCR; TCRdb stores in-frame clones only, minus some. Clone size and V and J calls were adopted from that table, with D and trimming inferred from the DNA. Here the sample spans around 300,000 clones, roughly 86% being singletons. The data were taken from a study of blood T cell repertoires in COVID-19. Across the study: The samples span acute and convalescent COVID-19 from the United States, Italy and Spain. PBMCs, B-cell-depleted T cells, or T cells provided the cDNA or gDNA that made up the material.

The TCR comes from a man aged 18 to 29 with active or convalescent COVID-19. The chain has TRBV19 and TRBJ1-1; no clear D gene. The specimen was peripheral blood. The DNA for the CDR3 is TGTGCCAGTAGTATCGGTTCGGACACTGAAGCTTTCTTT. Residues: CASSIGSDTEAFF.